The clone carrying this T cell receptor (beta chain) came up many times. Its antigen is currently unknown. This specimen belongs to a study of blood T cells in healthy people across ages. Regarding the study as a whole: With unsorted PBMCs, a conclusive comparison of naive versus antigen-experienced cells was not possible. Long-lived donors had more naive CD4+ cells and higher diversity than aged donors.

Primed by a sample-barcoded 5' primer and a J-beta primer mix, a second PCR proceeded for about 7 to 11 cycles. Each of the cDNA molecules was tagged by a template-switch adaptor with 12 random nucleotides. TCRdb used MiXCR to reprocess the 5' RACE reads, holding one entry per CDR3 protein. The profile shows approximately 400,000 distinct CDR3 sequences, about 52% of them singletons. V was pared by 6 bases and J by 0 bases, with 6 bases between. The CDR3 runs to 13 residues. The V gene's germline CDR1 is MNHNS and CDR2 SASEGT. The specimen was blood. The V and J genes are TRBV6-1 and TRBJ2-4; D is unresolved. This TCR came from a man in his fifties or sixties in good health. Written as DNA, the CDR3 is TGTGCCAGCAGCCTCCTAGCCAAAAACATTCAGTACTTC. The encoded protein is CASSLLAKNIQYF.